This T cell receptor (beta chain) was profiled in a study of CD8 T cells in Susac syndrome. V gave up 2 bases and J gave up 2 bases, with 13 bases separating them. The CDR3 spans 14 residues. Germline V gives CDR1 DFQATT, CDR2 SNEGSKA (reference sequence). The RNA, 0.5 to 1 ug, was put through reverse transcription using random hexamers. Using its own MiXCR run on the immunoSEQ multiplex PCR reads, TCRdb lists one record per CDR3 protein. The table records about 160,000 distinct CDR3 sequences, roughly 95% of them present only once. This clonotype originated in a human donor with multiple sclerosis. The chain combines TRBV20-1 with TRBJ2-7; D possibly corresponds to TRBD2 (6 bases). The sequenced material came from CD4+ T cells from PBMCs. The CDR3 protein is CSARPASAPYEQYF. CDR3 bases: TGCAGTGCTAGACCGGCTAGCGCTCCCTACGAGCAGTACTTC.